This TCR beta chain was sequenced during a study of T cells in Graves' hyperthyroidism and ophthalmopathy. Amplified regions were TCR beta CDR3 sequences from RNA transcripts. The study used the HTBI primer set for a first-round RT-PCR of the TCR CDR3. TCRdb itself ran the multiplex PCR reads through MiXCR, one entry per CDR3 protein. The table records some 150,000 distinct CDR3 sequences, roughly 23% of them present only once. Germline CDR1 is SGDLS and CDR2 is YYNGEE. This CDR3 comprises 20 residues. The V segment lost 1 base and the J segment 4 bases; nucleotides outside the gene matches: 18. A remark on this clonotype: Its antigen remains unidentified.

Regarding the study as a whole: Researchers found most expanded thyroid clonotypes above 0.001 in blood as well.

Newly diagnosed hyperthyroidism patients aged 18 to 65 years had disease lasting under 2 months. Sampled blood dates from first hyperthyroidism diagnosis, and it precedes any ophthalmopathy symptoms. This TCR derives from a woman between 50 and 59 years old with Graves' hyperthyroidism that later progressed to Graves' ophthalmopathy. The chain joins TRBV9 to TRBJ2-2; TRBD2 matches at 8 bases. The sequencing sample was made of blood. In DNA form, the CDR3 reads TGTGCCAGCAGCGTATCCCACCGCGCGGGGGGCGTAATTGGCACCGGGGAGCTGTTTTTT. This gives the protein CASSVSHRAGGVIGTGELFF.